One sample yielded the 8 T cell receptor beta chains listed below, sequenced in a study of T cells after yellow fever vaccination. MiXCR, applied by TCRdb to the 5' RACE reads, yields one record per CDR3 protein. The profile shows 150,000 to 200,000 distinct CDR3 sequences, more than 5.5% of them singletons. Sample: CD4+ T cells sorted from PBMCs, taken about 5 days after the first yellow fever vaccination. The receptors were gathered from a man younger than 35 who received the YFV17D yellow fever vaccine.

This clonotype was detected ten times or more. The genes are TRBV19 and TRBJ1-5; 10 bases line up with TRBD1. The germline CDR1 and CDR2 sequences are LNHDA and SQIVND (reference sequence). V dropped 5 bases and J dropped 2; count of bases not matched to a gene: 3. The CDR3 covers 15 residues. The CDR3 region has the DNA TGTGCCAGTAGTCGGACAGGGGGAGGCAATCAGCCCCAGCATTTT. It codes for CASSRTGGGNQPQHF.

This clonotype was picked up many times. V is TRBV6-6 and J is TRBJ2-5; 8 bases fit TRBD2. From germline, CDR1 is MNHNY and CDR2 SVGAGI (reference sequence). With V trimmed by 4 bases and J by 4 bases, 5 bases remained unmatched. The CDR3 totals 14 residues. The CDR3 sequence is CASSFSGGAETQYF. The CDR3 nucleotides are TGTGCCAGCAGTTTCTCCGGGGGGGCAGAGACCCAGTACTTC.

The chain uses TRBV20-1 and TRBJ2-3; maybe TRBD1 (6 bases). The CDR3 totals 15 residues. The germline gives CDR1 DFQATT, CDR2 SNEGSKA (reference sequence). V lost 1 base to trimming and J lost 6 bases, with 17 bases between them. CDR3 nucleotide sequence: TGCAGTGCTAGAGTCAGGACAGTCCGGGCGGATACGCAGTATTTT. Amino acid sequence: CSARVRTVRADTQYF.

This clonotype was seen at least ten times. The chain joins TRBV5-8 to TRBJ1-1; no firm D call. This CDR3 has 14 residues. CDR1 and CDR2 (germline): SGHTS, YDEGEE. V gave up 3 bases and J gave up 1 base, with 10 bases separating them. The CDR3 sequence is CASSSEPGNTEAFF. CDR3 sequence (DNA): TGTGCCAGCAGCTCCGAACCTGGGAACACTGAAGCTTTCTTT. Using reference TRBV5-8 and TRBJ1-1 for the parts outside the CDR3, the full variable domain is EAGVTQSPTHLIKTRGQQATLRCSPISGHTSVYWYQQALGLGLQFLLWYDEGEERNRGNFPPRFSGRQFPNYSSELNVNALELEDSALYLCASSSEPGNTEAFFGQGTRLTVV.

Many counts were recorded for this clonotype. V gene TRBV5-1 combines with J gene TRBJ2-7; unclear D gene. The CDR3 is 15 amino acids. The V gene's germline CDR1 is SGHRS and CDR2 YFSETQ. V gave up 5 bases and J gave up 12 bases, with 27 bases separating them. Here the CDR3 reads CASSSGPAGPSTWYV. For the CDR3, the DNA is TGCGCCAGCAGTTCCGGACCCGCCGGGCCTTCAACTTGGTACGTC.

This clonotype is medium-sized (0.01 to 0.1%) by share. The V and J genes are TRBV4-3 and TRBJ1-6; D is unresolved. Per germline, CDR1 LGHNA and CDR2 YSLEER. The CDR3 loop spans 13 amino acids. V was shortened by 1 base and J by 5 bases, with 3 bases between the two germline ends. The CDR3 nucleotides read TGCGCCAGCAGCCAAGTAAATAATTCACCCCTCCACTTT. Its translation: CASSQVNNSPLHF.

This clonotype was seen a handful of times. This sequence joins TRBV20-1 and TRBJ1-2; 7 bases map to TRBD1. The V segment lost 4 bases and the J segment 4 bases; nucleotides outside the gene matches: 12. The CDR3 loop spans 15 amino acids. In germline, CDR1 is DFQATT, CDR2 SNEGSKA (reference sequence). Here the CDR3 DNA reads TGCAGTGCTACTCAGGGGGGGGCGCTGGGCTATGGCTACACCTTC. Protein sequence: CSATQGGALGYGYTF.

This clonotype has a handful of counts. CDR3 bases: TGTGCCAGCAGCCAAAGGGGGCCCCAAGGGGGGCCCCAGCATTTT. This gives the protein CASSQRGPQGGPQHF. The chain employs TRBV7-2 and TRBJ1-5, with 7 bases matching TRBD1. Germline values: CDR1 SGHTA, CDR2 FQGNSA. CDR3 length: 15 amino acids. V lost 5 bases to trimming and J lost 9 bases; unmatched junction nucleotides: 13.